This TCR beta chain was sequenced in a study of Ad26.COV2.S vaccination and SARS-CoV-2 variants. Findings and caveats of the study: Vaccinees displayed broader spike-specific TCR repertoires than placebo recipients. Post-vaccination breadth of spike-specific CD8+ and CD4+ T cell responses was reportedly substantial. Similar non-spike TCR breadth was seen in vaccine and placebo recipients. The analyses of TCR breadth and depth may have understated the size of total T cell responses.

About this clone itself: Its antigen is not identified.

The assay was immunoSEQ multiplex PCR, and TCRdb's table has in-frame clones only and misses some. The data hold about 6,800 clones, with 80% to 85% observed a single time. Germline V gives CDR1 SGHRS, CDR2 YFSETQ. The CDR3 contains 15 residues. J gave up 7 bases and V 4 bases, and 8 bases lay outside the gene matches. The V and J genes are TRBV5-1 and TRBJ1-4, with 9 positions matching TRBD1. The clonotype was recovered from a human donor who had recovered from COVID-19. The sample here was peripheral blood, taken after recovery from COVID-19. CDR3 loop: CASSPQGAQGEKLFF. Written as DNA, the CDR3 is TGCGCCAGCAGCCCACAGGGGGCGCAAGGTGAAAAACTGTTTTTT. The whole variable domain, filled in from reference TRBV5-1 and TRBJ1-4, reads KAGVTQTPRYLIKTRGQQVTLSCSPISGHRSVSWYQQTPGQGLQFLFEYFSETQRNKGNFPGRFSGRQFSNSRSEMNVSTLELGDSALYLCASSPQGAQGEKLFFGSGTQLSVL.